The sequence of this TCR beta chain was determined in a study of blood T cells in healthy people across ages. This clonotype was observed a handful of times. Sample-barcoded 5' priming and a J-beta primer mix drove a second PCR of about 6 to 12 cycles. Every cDNA molecule carried a tag from a template-switch adaptor bearing 12 random nucleotides. TCRdb reprocessed the 5' RACE reads via MiXCR and lists one record per CDR3 protein. The table includes approximately 800,000 distinct CDR3 sequences, about half detected once. The TCR sequence derives from a man older than 75 in good health. The sequenced sample was blood.

CDR3 sequence: CSADGRSGTDTQYF. The CDR3, as DNA: TGCAGCGCCGACGGCCGGTCTGGCACAGATACGCAGTATTTT. The V gene is TRBV29-1, the J gene TRBJ2-3; D is unresolved. The germline V gene encodes CDR1 SQVTM and CDR2 ANQGSEA. V was cut by 7 bases and J by 1 base, with 15 bases left in between. The CDR3 totals 14 residues.